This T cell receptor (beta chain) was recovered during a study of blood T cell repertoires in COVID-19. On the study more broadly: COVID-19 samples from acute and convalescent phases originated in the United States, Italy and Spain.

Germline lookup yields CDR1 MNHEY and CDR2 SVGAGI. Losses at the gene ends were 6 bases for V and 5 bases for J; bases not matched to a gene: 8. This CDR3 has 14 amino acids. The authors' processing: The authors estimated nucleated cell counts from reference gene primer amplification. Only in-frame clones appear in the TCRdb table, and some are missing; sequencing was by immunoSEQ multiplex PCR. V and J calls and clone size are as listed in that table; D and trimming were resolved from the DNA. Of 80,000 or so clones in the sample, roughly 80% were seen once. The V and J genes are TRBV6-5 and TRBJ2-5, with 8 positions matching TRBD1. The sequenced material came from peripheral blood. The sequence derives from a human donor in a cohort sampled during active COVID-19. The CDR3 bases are TGTGCCAGCAGGGGTCAGGGGGCTAAGGAGACCCAGTACTTC. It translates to CASRGQGAKETQYF.